This T cell receptor (beta chain) was found in a study of cytomegalovirus exposure and HLA in healthy donors. Study-level background: Across under 450 genotyped donors, around 82% landed in the Caucasian-associated ancestry cluster. Study-level findings and limits: About 87% or about 30% of the time was how often most TCR beta V segments were productive, according to an earlier analysis.

With 0 bases clipped from V and 6 bases from J, the junction kept 3 bases outside the gene matches. This CDR3 is built from 15 residues. Germline CDR1 reads MNHEY; CDR2 reads SVGAGI. 13 Jbeta primers and 60 Vbeta primers were used for the PCR. Sequencing was performed with immunoSEQ multiplex PCR; in TCRdb, only in-frame clones are kept and a portion is missing. Of 100,000 to 150,000 clones listed, roughly 80% are singletons. A note on this clone: Its antigen is still unknown.

Sequencing was done on a sample of PBMCs. The source of this sequence is a boy aged 10-17 years in good health and CMV-seronegative. The J gene is TRBJ1-5, the V gene TRBV6-5, with TRBD1 identical over 9 bases. The CDR3 reads CASSYSQGASQPQHF. DNA for the CDR3: TGTGCCAGCAGTTACTCACAGGGGGCTAGTCAGCCCCAGCATTTT.